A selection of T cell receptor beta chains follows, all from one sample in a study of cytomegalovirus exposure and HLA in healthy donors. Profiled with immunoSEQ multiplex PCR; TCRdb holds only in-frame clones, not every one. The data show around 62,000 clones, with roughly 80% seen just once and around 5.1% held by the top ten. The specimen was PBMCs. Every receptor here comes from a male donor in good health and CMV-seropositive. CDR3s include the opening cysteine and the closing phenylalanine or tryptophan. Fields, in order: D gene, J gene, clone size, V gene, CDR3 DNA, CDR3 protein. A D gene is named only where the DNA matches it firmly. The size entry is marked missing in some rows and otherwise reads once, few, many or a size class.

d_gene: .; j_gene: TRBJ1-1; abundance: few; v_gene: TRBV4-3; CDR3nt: TGCGCCAGCAGCCAAGATCTAAAGGGGGGGACTGAAGCTTTCTTT; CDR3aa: CASSQDLKGGTEAFF
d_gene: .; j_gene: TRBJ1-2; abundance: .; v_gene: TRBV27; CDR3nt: TGTGCCAGCAGTTTAACCAGGGACTATGGCTACACCTTC; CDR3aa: CASSLTRDYGYTF
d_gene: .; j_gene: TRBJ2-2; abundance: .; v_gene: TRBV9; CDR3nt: TGTGCCAGCAGCGTAGTGGTTGTCGCGGGAAGGAACACCGGGGAGCTGTTTTTT; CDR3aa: CASSVVVVAGRNTGELFF
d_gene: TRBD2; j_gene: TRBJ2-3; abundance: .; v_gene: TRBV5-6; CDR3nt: TGTGCCAGCAGCTTGGGTGGTAGCGGGGGGGATACGCAGTATTTT; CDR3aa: CASSLGGSGGDTQYF
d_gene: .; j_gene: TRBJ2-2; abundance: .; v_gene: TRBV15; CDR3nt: TGTGCCACCAGCACCAGGGGGAACACCGGGGAGCTGTTTTTT; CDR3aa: CATSTRGNTGELFF
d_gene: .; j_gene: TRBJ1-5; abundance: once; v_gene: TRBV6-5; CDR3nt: TGTGCCAGCAGCCCGTATACCTGGCAGCAGCCCCAGCATTTT; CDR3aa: CASSPYTWQQPQHF
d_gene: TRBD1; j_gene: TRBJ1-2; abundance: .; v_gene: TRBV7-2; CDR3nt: TGTGCCAGCAGCAGACAGGGGGAATACGGCTACACCTTC; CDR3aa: CASSRQGEYGYTF
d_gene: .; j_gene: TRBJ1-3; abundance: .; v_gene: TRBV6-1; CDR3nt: TGTGCCAGCAGTGCGTACAGGGCTGGGGTTGGAAACACCATATATTTT; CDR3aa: CASSAYRAGVGNTIYF
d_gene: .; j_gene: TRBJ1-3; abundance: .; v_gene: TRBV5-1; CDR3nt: TGCGCCAGCAGCTTGGATAATAGTCCAGGTCGCGGAAACACCATATATTTT; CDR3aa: CASSLDNSPGRGNTIYF
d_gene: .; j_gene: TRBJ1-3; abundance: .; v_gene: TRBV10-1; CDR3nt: TGCGCCAGAACCTGGGGCGGAAACACCATATATTTT; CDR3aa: CARTWGGNTIYF
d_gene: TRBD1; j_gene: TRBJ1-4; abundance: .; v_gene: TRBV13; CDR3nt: TGTGCCAGCAGCTTAGGCCTTGGGACAGATGAAAAACTGTTTTTT; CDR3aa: CASSLGLGTDEKLFF
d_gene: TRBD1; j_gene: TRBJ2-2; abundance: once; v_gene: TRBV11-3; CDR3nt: TGTGCCAGCAGCAGACAGGGTTTGAACACCGGGGAGCTGTTTTTT; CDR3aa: CASSRQGLNTGELFF
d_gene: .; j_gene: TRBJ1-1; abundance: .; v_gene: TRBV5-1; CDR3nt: TGCGCCAGCAGCTCCAGTCCAGCGGAAAGGAACACTGAAGCTTTCTTT; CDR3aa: CASSSSPAERNTEAFF
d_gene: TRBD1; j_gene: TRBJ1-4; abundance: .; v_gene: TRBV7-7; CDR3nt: TGTGCCAGCAGCAGTCCAGGGGGCCCAAACCCAACAGCTAATGAAAAACTGTTTTTT; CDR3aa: CASSSPGGPNPTANEKLFF
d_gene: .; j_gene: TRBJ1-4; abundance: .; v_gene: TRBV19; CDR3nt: TGTGCCAGTAGCCGCGGTGAAAAACTGTTTTTT; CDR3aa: CASSRGEKLFF
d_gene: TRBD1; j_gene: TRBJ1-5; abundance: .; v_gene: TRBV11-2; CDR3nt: TGTGCCAGCAGCCTGGGACAGGGGGCCCATCAGCCCCAGCATTTT; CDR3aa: CASSLGQGAHQPQHF
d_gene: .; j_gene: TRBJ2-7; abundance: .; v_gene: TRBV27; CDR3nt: TGTGCCAGCAGTTTCGGACAGAGGGCTAACGAGCAGTACTTC; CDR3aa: CASSFGQRANEQYF
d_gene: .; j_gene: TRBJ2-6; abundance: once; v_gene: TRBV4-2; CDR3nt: TGTGCCAGCAGCCAAGATCACCCAGGGCCGAGCTCTGGGGCCAACGTCCTGACTTTC; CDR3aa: CASSQDHPGPSSGANVLTF
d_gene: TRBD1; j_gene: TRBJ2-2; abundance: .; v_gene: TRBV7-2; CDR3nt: TGTGCCAGCAGTAAACAGGGGGCTAGCACCGGGGAGCTGTTTTTT; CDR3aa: CASSKQGASTGELFF
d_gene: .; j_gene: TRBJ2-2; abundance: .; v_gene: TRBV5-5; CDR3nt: TGTGCCAGCAGCTTGGACGGGGGGCCTACGAACACCGGAGAGCTGTTTTTT; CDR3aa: CASSLDGGPTNTGELFF
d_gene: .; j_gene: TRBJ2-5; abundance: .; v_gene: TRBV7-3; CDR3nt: TGTGCCAGCAGCTTAAGCTTGCGGGGAGTGCAAGAGACCCAGTACTTC; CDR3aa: CASSLSLRGVQETQYF
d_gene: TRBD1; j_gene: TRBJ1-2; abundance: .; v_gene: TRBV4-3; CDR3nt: TGCGCCAGCAGCCAGGGAGACAGGGGGCTCGGCTATGGCTACACCTTC; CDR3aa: CASSQGDRGLGYGYTF